The clone carrying this T cell receptor (beta chain) came up a few times. Its specificity is not known. 5'RACE with constant-segment primers built TCRalpha and TCRbeta cDNA libraries with UMIs. From the 5' RACE reads, TCRdb called clonotypes with MiXCR, one entry per CDR3 protein. There are about 430,000 distinct CDR3 sequences in the sample; about 24% occur only once, and around 8.1% lies in the top ten. This entry belongs to a study of T-cell memory formation after mild COVID-19. Across the study: Clusters were largely donor specific. Broader study findings: CD4+ contracting clones lay mainly in CM and EM, CD8+ ones in EMRA. The appearance of some responding clones in pre-infection memory suggested that cross-reactive memory joined.

Sample: PBMCs or a T cell subset sorted from them (not recorded which). The sequence came from an adult woman who had mild COVID-19 (a few samples of this study predate the infection). Cell type and time point are not known.

The DNA of the CDR3 is TGTGCCAGTAGTCCCAGGATGAAGGCAGGGAAGGGGGCTGAAGCTTTCTTT. Protein sequence: CASSPRMKAGKGAEAFF. V gene TRBV19 combines with J gene TRBJ1-1, with D perhaps TRBD1 (6 bases). The ends were cut back, 5 bases at V and 6 bases at J, with 25 bases in the middle. This CDR3 has 17 residues. CDR1 and CDR2 (germline): LNHDA, SQIVND (reference sequence).